The rows below give T cell receptor beta chains drawn from one sample of a study of blood T cells in healthy people across ages. TCRdb redid the calling of the 5' RACE reads with MiXCR, one entry per CDR3 protein. The sample gives more than 650,000 distinct CDR3 sequences, less than 70% of which show up once; about 42% is in the top ten. Sequenced input: blood. These receptors all stem from a man older than 75 in good health. Both conserved end residues are part of each CDR3. The D gene is left open where the match is weak. Only some rows state a clone size, as once, few, many or a class for expanded clones.

v_call	clone_size	j_call	d_call	cdr3_aa	cdr3_nt
TRBV6-5	.	TRBJ1-1	.	CASRQPAAQGRAFF	TGTGCCAGCAGGCAACCTGCTGCACAGGGAAGAGCTTTCTTT
TRBV2	.	TRBJ1-1	.	CASSEVRQNTEAFF	TGTGCCAGCAGTGAAGTGCGGCAGAACACTGAAGCTTTCTTT
TRBV10-3	.	TRBJ2-5	TRBD2	CAIGPGLAGGTETQYF	TGTGCCATCGGCCCGGGACTAGCGGGAGGCACGGAGACCCAGTACTTC
TRBV28	.	TRBJ1-2	.	CASSFSGVGGYTF	TGTGCCAGCAGTTTCTCCGGGGTTGGCGGCTACACCTTC
TRBV20-1	.	TRBJ2-4	TRBD1	CSAPRSDRGSNIQYF	TGCAGTGCTCCCCGATCGGACAGGGGCTCAAACATTCAGTACTTC
TRBV11-2	.	TRBJ1-4	TRBD1	CASSLVTGIGEKLFF	TGTGCCAGCAGCTTAGTGACAGGGATTGGCGAAAAACTGTTTTTT
TRBV20-1	.	TRBJ2-1	TRBD2	CSARGTSGKVPQFF	TGCAGTGCTAGGGGGACTAGCGGGAAGGTGCCGCAGTTCTTC
TRBV5-1	.	TRBJ2-7	TRBD1	CASSGPRTGGGNEQYF	TGCGCCAGCAGCGGACCCCGGACAGGGGGTGGCAACGAGCAGTACTTC
TRBV12-3/TRBV12-4	.	TRBJ2-3	.	CASSLIGSSTDTQYF	TGTGCCAGCAGTTTAATCGGGAGTAGCACAGATACGCAGTATTTT
TRBV27	.	TRBJ2-7	.	CASSDVSEQYF	TGTGCCAGCAGTGACGTATCCGAGCAGTACTTC
TRBV3-1	.	TRBJ2-1	TRBD2	CASSQEGSGRTEQFF	TGTGCCAGCAGCCAAGAAGGTAGCGGGAGAACTGAGCAGTTCTTC
TRBV7-6	.	TRBJ2-1	.	CASSLALIYEQFF	TGTGCCAGCAGCTTAGCGCTTATCTATGAGCAGTTCTTC
TRBV5-1	.	TRBJ2-1	TRBD1	CASSPSRGSSTDEQFF	TGCGCCAGCAGCCCTTCCAGGGGGTCTTCCACGGATGAGCAGTTCTTC
TRBV13	.	TRBJ2-1	.	CASVRRDTGEREQFF	TGTGCCAGCGTGCGCAGGGACACCGGGGAGAGAGAGCAGTTCTTC
TRBV29-1	.	TRBJ1-2	.	CSVEEAGTFLGYTF	TGCAGCGTTGAAGAGGCGGGGACGTTCTTAGGCTACACCTTC
TRBV20-1	.	TRBJ2-2	.	CSALQGNTGELFF	TGCAGTGCCCTGCAGGGTAACACCGGGGAGCTGTTTTTT
TRBV20-1	.	TRBJ1-2	.	CSAIAGDGYTF	TGCAGTGCCATTGCAGGGGATGGCTACACCTTC
TRBV11-2	few	TRBJ2-5	TRBD1	CASSIGTAQETQYF	TGTGCCAGCAGCATCGGGACAGCCCAAGAGACCCAGTACTTC
TRBV9	.	TRBJ2-6	.	CASSVPAASGANVLTF	TGTGCCAGCAGCGTCCCCGCCGCCTCTGGGGCCAACGTCCTGACTTTC
TRBV28	.	TRBJ2-3	TRBD1	CASRPMARTGALDTQYF	TGTGCCAGCAGGCCCATGGCTAGGACAGGGGCATTAGATACGCAGTATTTT
TRBV5-1	few	TRBJ2-3	.	CASTGGIKTDTQYF	TGCGCTAGCACCGGAGGGATTAAGACAGATACGCAGTATTTT
TRBV6-6	.	TRBJ2-3	.	CASKGGSNRYAYF	TGTGCCAGCAAGGGGGGAAGTAACAGATACGCGTATTTT
TRBV4-1	.	TRBJ2-1	.	CASSQLSGDGSYNEQFF	TGCGCCAGCAGCCAACTTAGCGGAGATGGCTCCTACAATGAGCAGTTCTTC
TRBV20-1	.	TRBJ2-3	TRBD2	CSARDGPSGRTDTQYF	TGCAGTGCTAGAGATGGTCCTAGCGGGCGTACAGATACGCAGTATTTT
TRBV5-6	once	TRBJ2-1	.	CASSRTSEQFF	TGTGCCAGCAGCCGGACGTCTGAGCAGTTCTTC
TRBV25-1	.	TRBJ2-7	.	CASSPTGLVSYGQYF	TGTGCCAGCAGTCCGACGGGACTGGTTTCCTACGGGCAGTACTTC
TRBV5-1	many	TRBJ2-5	.	CASSLGGGQETQYF	TGTGCCAGCAGCTTAGGCGGCGGACAAGAGACCCAGTACTTC
TRBV7-2	.	TRBJ2-1	TRBD1	CASSLQRGRNEQFF	TGTGCCAGCAGCCTCCAGAGGGGGCGGAATGAGCAGTTCTTC
TRBV3-1	.	TRBJ2-7	.	CASTSSNEQYF	TGTGCCAGTACCAGTTCCAACGAGCAGTACTTC
TRBV7-9	.	TRBJ2-1	.	CASGPEGDGYNEQFF	TGTGCCAGCGGCCCGGAGGGGGACGGCTACAATGAGCAGTTCTTC
TRBV20-1	.	TRBJ2-3	.	CSAVLTDTQYF	TGCAGTGCCGTACTCACAGATACGCAGTATTTT
TRBV7-2	.	TRBJ1-2	.	CASSSRDVYGYTF	TGTGCCAGCAGCTCCCGGGATGTCTATGGCTACACCTTC
TRBV12-3/TRBV12-4	.	TRBJ2-1	TRBD2	CASSRPGLAGDYNEQFF	TGTGCCAGCAGTCGACCGGGACTAGCGGGAGACTACAATGAGCAGTTCTTC
TRBV6-1	.	TRBJ2-1	.	CASSERSGTMTKQFF	TGTGCCAGCAGTGAACGGAGCGGAACCATGACTAAGCAGTTCTTC
TRBV20-1	.	TRBJ2-5	.	CSARDGPSPAETQYF	TGCAGTGCTAGAGATGGTCCTAGCCCTGCGGAGACCCAGTACTTC
TRBV20-1	.	TRBJ2-7	TRBD2	CSALTSGRALHEQYF	TGCAGTGCCTTGACTAGCGGGAGGGCCCTCCACGAGCAGTACTTC
TRBV6-5	few	TRBJ2-7	.	CASTPAWGVYEQYF	TGTGCCAGCACCCCCGCGTGGGGGGTCTACGAGCAGTACTTC
TRBV20-1	.	TRBJ2-6	.	CSARPLLGANVLTF	TGCAGTGCTAGACCTCTCCTCGGGGCCAACGTCCTGACTTTC
TRBV3-1	few	TRBJ2-6	TRBD1	CASSPDRARSGANVLTF	TGTGCCAGCAGCCCAGACAGGGCGCGCTCTGGGGCCAACGTCCTGACTTTC
TRBV18	few	TRBJ2-1	TRBD2	CASSPRLAGENEQFF	TGTGCCAGCTCACCACGACTAGCGGGAGAAAATGAGCAGTTCTTC
TRBV5-1	.	TRBJ2-1	TRBD1	CASSQGQGYNEQFF	TGCGCCAGCAGCCAGGGACAGGGCTACAATGAGCAGTTCTTC
TRBV7-2	.	TRBJ2-5	TRBD2	CASSLDLGTSGSAETQYF	TGTGCCAGCAGCTTAGATCTAGGGACTAGCGGGAGTGCGGAGACCCAGTACTTC
TRBV20-1	.	TRBJ2-1	TRBD1	CSARQGARVQFF	TGCAGTGCAAGACAGGGGGCAAGGGTACAGTTCTTC
TRBV5-1	.	TRBJ2-2	TRBD1	CASKVVPGQGNTGELFF	TGCGCCAGCAAGGTCGTCCCGGGACAGGGGAACACCGGGGAGCTGTTTTTT
TRBV24-1	.	TRBJ2-7	.	CATSDNSSGEQYF	TGTGCCACCAGTGACAACTCCAGTGGCGAGCAGTACTTC
TRBV6-2/TRBV6-3	few	TRBJ2-7	.	CASILGGYEQYF	.
TRBV5-1	.	TRBJ2-7	.	CASSSVPGHEQYF	TGCGCCAGCAGCTCGGTCCCGGGACACGAGCAGTACTTC
TRBV29-1	once	TRBJ2-5	.	CSVEVVAKETQYF	TGCAGCGTTGAAGTGGTAGCCAAAGAGACCCAGTACTTC
TRBV20-1	once	TRBJ2-7	TRBD2	CSASPGLAGVPPYF	TGCAGTGCTTCACCGGGACTAGCGGGTGTTCCCCCGTACTTC
TRBV7-3	once	TRBJ2-3	.	CASSLSQGTSTDTQYF	TGTGCCAGCAGCTTATCACAGGGAACTAGCACAGATACGCAGTATTTT
TRBV29-1	.	TRBJ1-1	.	CSVETLRGERAFF	TGCAGCGTTGAGACTTTGAGGGGCGAACGGGCTTTCTTT
TRBV6-5	.	TRBJ1-6	.	CASSYQPGEAPLHF	TGTGCCAGCAGTTACCAACCCGGTGAGGCACCCCTCCACTTT